What follows is one T cell receptor beta chain and its context. These data originate in a study of cytomegalovirus exposure and HLA in healthy donors. Germline loops: CDR1 SGHAT, CDR2 FQNNGV. CDR3 size: 16 residues. After removal of 4 bases from V and 3 bases from J, the junction contained 11 bases not matched to a gene. Primers for the PCR totalled 60 Vbeta and 13 Jbeta. Clones were sequenced by immunoSEQ multiplex PCR, and TCRdb holds only the in-frame ones, with some missing. The table records tens of thousands of clones, 65% to 85% of them present only once. The origin of this receptor is a male donor in good health and CMV-seronegative. The V call is TRBV11-2, the J call TRBJ2-7, with TRBD2 matching 8 bases. The sequenced sample consisted of PBMCs. CDR3 sequence: CASSSVGGVFYYEQYF. The CDR3 DNA follows: TGTGCCAGCAGCTCCGTCGGGGGGGTCTTCTACTACGAGCAGTACTTC. The variable domain in full, with the rest retrieved from reference TRBV11-2 and TRBJ2-7, is EAGVAQSPRYKIIEKRQSVAFWCNPISGHATLYWYQQILGQGPKLLIQFQNNGVVDDSQLPKDRFSAERLKGVDSTLKIQPAKLEDSAVYLCASSSVGGVFYYEQYFGPGTRLTVT.